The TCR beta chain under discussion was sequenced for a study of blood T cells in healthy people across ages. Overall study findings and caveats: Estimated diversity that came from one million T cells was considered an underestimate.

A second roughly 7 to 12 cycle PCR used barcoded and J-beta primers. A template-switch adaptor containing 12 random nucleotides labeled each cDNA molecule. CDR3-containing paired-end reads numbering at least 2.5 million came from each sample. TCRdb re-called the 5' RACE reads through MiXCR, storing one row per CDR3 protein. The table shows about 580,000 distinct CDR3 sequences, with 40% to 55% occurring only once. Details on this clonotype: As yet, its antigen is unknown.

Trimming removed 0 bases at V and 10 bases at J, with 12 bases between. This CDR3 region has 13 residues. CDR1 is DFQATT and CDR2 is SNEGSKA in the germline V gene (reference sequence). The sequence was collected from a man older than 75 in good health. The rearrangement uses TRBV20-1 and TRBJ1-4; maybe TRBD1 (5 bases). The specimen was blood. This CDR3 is CSAREYGGGKLFF. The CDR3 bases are TGCAGTGCTAGAGAGTATGGGGGAGGAAAACTGTTTTTT.